Below, 16 T cell receptor beta chains from the same sample are listed, as sequenced in a study of regulatory T cells in long-lasting Graves disease. The TCR beta library used iRepertoire HTBI primers with Arm-PCR amplification of CDR3. One entry per CDR3 protein, called by TCRdb with MiXCR from the multiplex PCR reads. The sample contains roughly 700,000 distinct CDR3 sequences, 25% to 35% of which appear only once. Indicated time point: persistent/refractory GD, antithyroid drugs over 5 years with positive TRAb. From RNA extracted from PBMCs, the TCR library was made. The material was peripheral blood mononuclear cells (PBMCs), obtained when the disease was refractory, from a patient treated with antithyroid drugs. These receptors were obtained from a female donor with Graves disease.

This clonotype occurred many times. V gene TRBV13 combines with J gene TRBJ2-6; 8 nucleotides align to TRBD2. V was pared by 3 bases and J by 3 bases, with 1 base of the junction left unmatched. Germline values: CDR1 PRHDT, CDR2 FYEKMQ (reference sequence). The CDR3 runs 15 residues. In DNA, the CDR3 is TGTGCCAGCAGCTTGCGGGAGGATGGGGCCAACGTCCTGACTTTC. Translating gives CASSLREDGANVLTF.

In its sample, this clonotype was seen a few times. CDR3 sequence (DNA): TGCAGTGCTAAGGGCCTCGTCCCTGAAAAACTGTTTTTT. This encodes CSAKGLVPEKLFF. The rearrangement links TRBV20-1 to TRBJ1-4; D is undetermined. Germline loops: CDR1 DFQATT, CDR2 SNEGSKA (reference sequence). The V end was cut by 4 bases, the J end by 7 bases, with 13 bases between. The CDR3 runs 13 residues.

This chain joins TRBV6-2 or TRBV6-3 and TRBJ1-3, with a weak D call TRBD1 (5 bases). Germline lookup yields CDR1 MNHEY and CDR2 SVGEGT. The length of the CDR3 is 15 residues. With 0 bases removed from V and 0 bases from J, the gap between germline ends came to 6 bases. This chain's CDR3 is CASSYSDTSGNTIYF. The DNA of the CDR3 is TGTGCCAGCAGTTACTCGGACACCTCTGGAAACACCATATATTTT.

This chain links TRBV9 with TRBJ2-5; a possible D gene is TRBD1 (6 bases). The length of the CDR3 is 15 residues. Germline values: CDR1 SGDLS, CDR2 YYNGEE. The V and J ends lost 4 bases and 2 bases respectively, with 15 bases between them. The CDR3 nucleotides read TGTGCCAGCAGCATCGGACCTGGACAGCAAGAGACCCAGTACTTC. Translation gives CASSIGPGQQETQYF.

The gene calls are TRBV6-2 or TRBV6-3 and TRBJ1-4; 10 nucleotides line up with TRBD1. Germline CDR1 is MNHEY and CDR2 is SVGEGT. After removal of 6 bases from V and 6 bases from J, the junction contained 7 bases not matched to a gene. The CDR3 has 15 residues. The CDR3 DNA sequence: TGTGCCAGCAGCGGGACAGGGGAAAAGGATGAAAAACTGTTTTTT. Its translation is CASSGTGEKDEKLFF.

This clonotype has a single count. One end of the junction varies from germline; a read error may be responsible. The J gene is TRBJ2-6, the V gene TRBV27, with TRBD1 identical over 7 bases. Germline-derived CDR1 and CDR2 are MNHEY and SMNVEV (reference sequence). The CDR3 is made up of 16 amino acids. The CDR3 loop reads CASSPQGVGGATVLTF. The CDR3 DNA follows: TGTGCCAGCAGTCCGCAGGGGGTAGGTGGGGCCACCGTCCTGACTTTC.

The chain is built from TRBV19 and TRBJ1-1, with 7 bases fitting TRBD1. In germline, CDR1 is LNHDA, CDR2 SQIVND (reference sequence). CDR3 length equals 15 residues. With 10 bases clipped from V and 1 base from J, the junction kept 12 bases outside the gene matches. Here the CDR3 reads CATTEQGIKNTEAFF. The CDR3 region has the DNA TGTGCCACCACGGAACAGGGGATTAAGAACACTGAAGCTTTCTTT.

This clonotype was seen at least ten times. This chain uses TRBV6-5 with TRBJ2-7, with D possibly being TRBD2 (6 bases). The germline V gene encodes CDR1 MNHEY and CDR2 SVGAGI. V shed 0 bases and J shed 4 bases, with 13 bases lying between them. The CDR3 runs 15 residues. CDR3 nucleotide sequence: TGTGCCAGCAGTTACTCGAACAGAGGGACTTACGAGCAGTACTTC. The encoded protein is CASSYSNRGTYEQYF.

This sequence joins TRBV11-2 and TRBJ2-5; either TRBD1 or TRBD2 may fit D (5 bases each). Germline loops: CDR1 SGHAT, CDR2 FQNNGV. Deletions cut 5 bases from V and 0 bases from J, with 19 bases between. The CDR3 sequence is 17 residues long. The CDR3 nucleotides are TGTGCCAGCAGCGTCCAAGGGACGCAACTGTACCAAGAGACCCAGTACTTC. Translation: CASSVQGTQLYQETQYF.

Here the CDR3 DNA reads TGTGCCAGTAGTATTGGAGTAGGACAGATTAACACTGAAGCTTTCTTT. Amino acids: CASSIGVGQINTEAFF. The chain has TRBV19 and TRBJ1-1; perhaps TRBD1 as D (6 bases). Germline V gives CDR1 LNHDA, CDR2 SQIVND (reference sequence). V lost 3 bases, J lost 2 bases, and 16 bases lay in between. The CDR3 consists of 16 residues.

The chain recombines TRBV5-6 with TRBJ1-5; D might be TRBD1 (5 bases). V lost 2 bases to trimming and J lost 7 bases, with 19 bases between them. CDR1 is SGHDT and CDR2 is YYEEEE in the germline V gene. The CDR3 extends over 16 amino acids. The CDR3 here is CASSLMLQGNTQPQHF. The CDR3 DNA sequence: TGTGCCAGCAGCTTAATGCTGCAGGGCAACACCCAGCCCCAGCATTTT.

This clonotype was counted between two and nine times. The chain links TRBV5-1 to TRBJ2-1; TRBD2 agrees at 10 bases. The germline CDR1 and CDR2 sequences are SGHRS and YFSETQ. This CDR3 has 15 residues. After removal of 1 base from V and 6 bases from J, the junction contained 4 bases not matched to a gene. CDR3 sequence (DNA): TGCGCCAGCAGCTTGAGAGCGGGAGGGGGCAATGAGCAGTTCTTC. Its protein product is CASSLRAGGGNEQFF.

This clonotype was detected many times. The J gene is TRBJ1-5, the V gene TRBV28; weak D call: TRBD1 (5 bases). The V and J ends lost 4 bases and 1 base respectively, with 14 bases between them. The CDR3 totals 16 residues. Germline V CDR1 and CDR2: MDHEN, SYDVKM. CDR3 in DNA: TGTGCCAGCAGTTCCACGGTGGGACGGAGCAATCAGCCCCAGCATTTT. Its protein product is CASSSTVGRSNQPQHF.

This clonotype was picked up a small number of times. At one end the junction does not follow the germline gene, possibly because of a read error. V usage is TRBV28 and J usage is TRBJ1-1; D possibly corresponds to TRBD1 (6 bases). Per the germline V gene, CDR1 is MDHEN and CDR2 is SYDVKM. This CDR3 spans 13 amino acids. CDR3 bases: TGCGCCAGCAGGGAAACAGGGTGGACTGAAGCTTTCTTT. Amino acid sequence: CASRETGWTEAFF.

This clonotype has a count of ten or more. This sequence joins TRBV28 and TRBJ1-2; D possibly corresponds to TRBD1 (6 bases). The CDR3 loop spans 14 amino acids. Germline V gene lookup returns CDR1 MDHEN and CDR2 SYDVKM. Deletions cut 5 bases from V and 2 bases from J, with 12 bases between. This chain's CDR3 is CASSNGGRNYGYTF. Written as DNA, the CDR3 is TGTGCCAGCAGTAACGGGGGGCGGAACTATGGCTACACCTTC.

The V call is TRBV5-1, the J call TRBJ1-4; TRBD1 is a possible D gene (6 bases). The CDR3 runs 15 residues. V was pared by 6 bases and J by 4 bases, with 16 bases between. The germline V gene encodes CDR1 SGHRS and CDR2 YFSETQ. CDR3: CASTSRGGLNEKLFF. The DNA for the CDR3 is TGCGCCAGCACCTCCCGAGGGGGACTTAATGAAAAACTGTTTTTT.